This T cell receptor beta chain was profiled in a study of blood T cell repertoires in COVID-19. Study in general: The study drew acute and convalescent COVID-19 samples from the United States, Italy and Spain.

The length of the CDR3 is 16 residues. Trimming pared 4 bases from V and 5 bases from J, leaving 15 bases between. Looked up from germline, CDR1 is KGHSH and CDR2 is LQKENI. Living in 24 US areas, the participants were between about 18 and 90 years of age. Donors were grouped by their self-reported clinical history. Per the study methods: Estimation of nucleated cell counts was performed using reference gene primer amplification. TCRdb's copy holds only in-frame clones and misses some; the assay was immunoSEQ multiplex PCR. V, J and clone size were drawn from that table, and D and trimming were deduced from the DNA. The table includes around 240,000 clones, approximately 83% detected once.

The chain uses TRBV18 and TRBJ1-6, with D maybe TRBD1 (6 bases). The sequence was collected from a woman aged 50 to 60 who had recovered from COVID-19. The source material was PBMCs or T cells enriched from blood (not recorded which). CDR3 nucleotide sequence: TGTGCCAGCTCACGACTGACAGGAGTTGATAATTCACCCCTCCACTTT. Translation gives CASSRLTGVDNSPLHF.